A single sample gave rise to the 27 T cell receptor beta chains below, sequenced in a study of graft-versus-host responses after intestinal transplantation (dated by TCRdb to about 2021). The time point label corresponds to: cells obtained before transplantation from donor or recipient. The method was the immunoSEQ multiplex PCR assay. The clones in this table, taken by TCRdb from immuneACCESS, are in-frame only. Not every clone is retained; where verified, under half of the shortfall comes from an unresolved V gene, and the cause of the rest is unknown. This sample holds thousands of clones; over 25% were observed only once. The biggest ten clones account for roughly 5.9% of the sample. The sequencing used alloreactive CD4+ T cells from a mixed lymphocyte reaction culture, collected before intestinal transplant. The label giving this sample's cell subset or site can be read as: CFSE-low proliferating T cells sorted from roughly six-day pre-transplant mixed lymphocyte reaction (GvH or HvG direction). Receptor source: a human patient who received an intestinal transplant.

V usage is TRBV2 and J usage is TRBJ1-4; D gene unclear. The length of the CDR3 is 17 residues. Germline V gene sequence: CDR1 SNHLY, CDR2 FYNNEI. V was shortened by 4 bases and J by 0 bases, with 15 bases between the two germline ends. The CDR3 bases are TGTGCCAGCAGTGGCCCGGAGGATCGTGCAACTAATGAAAAACTGTTTTTT. It specifies CASSGPEDRATNEKLFF.

This clone qualifies as medium-sized. CDR3 residues: CASSLAGNYGYTF. Written as DNA, the CDR3 is TGCGCCAGCAGCTTGGCAGGGAACTATGGCTACACCTTC. V and J are TRBV5-1 and TRBJ1-2; D might be TRBD1 (5 bases). Trimming pared 0 bases from V and 2 bases from J, leaving 5 bases between. The germline gives CDR1 SGHRS, CDR2 YFSETQ. The CDR3 loop spans 13 amino acids.

This clone was found a few times. The gene calls are TRBV9 and TRBJ2-2, with 11 bases lining up with TRBD1. Germline CDR1 is SGDLS and CDR2 is YYNGEE. Trimming cost V 3 bases and J 6 bases; bases outside gene matches: 4. The CDR3 has 15 amino acids. The CDR3 sequence: CASSGGGQGAGELFF. The CDR3 DNA reads as TGTGCCAGCAGCGGCGGGGGACAGGGGGCCGGGGAGCTGTTTTTT.

This clone was seen a few times. The J gene is TRBJ2-2, the V gene TRBV27, with 8 nucleotides matching TRBD2. The CDR3 is made up of 15 amino acids. J was trimmed by 5 bases and V by 6 bases; bases with no gene match: 8. Germline V CDR1 and CDR2: MNHEY, SMNVEV (reference sequence). The CDR3 nucleotides read TGTGCCAGCAGGACGACTAGCGAAGGGACCGGGGAGCTGTTTTTT. Translated, it gives CASRTTSEGTGELFF.

The chain is built from TRBV4-1 and TRBJ1-1; TRBD1 might be the D (5 bases). V was clipped by 0 bases and J by 5 bases, with 10 bases between them. The CDR3 totals 14 residues. CDR1 MGHRA and CDR2 YSYEKL come from the germline V gene. For the CDR3, the DNA is TGCGCCAGCAGCCAAGACAGGGTGAGAACTGAAGCTTTCTTT. Translation gives CASSQDRVRTEAFF.

There are a few counts of this clone. CDR3 sequence (DNA): TGTGCCAGCAGTCGACAGGGTGGAGAGACCCAGTACTTC. It codes for CASSRQGGETQYF. This chain links TRBV27 with TRBJ2-5, with 7 bases matching TRBD1. The V and J ends lost 5 bases and 4 bases, in that order; junction bases with no gene match: 4. The CDR3 covers 13 residues. CDR1 MNHEY and CDR2 SMNVEV come from the germline V gene (reference sequence).

The V call is TRBV13, the J call TRBJ1-5; TRBD1 matches at 8 bases. The V and J ends lost 3 bases and 2 bases, in that order; junction bases with no gene match: 0. This CDR3 region has 14 residues. Looked up from germline, CDR1 is PRHDT and CDR2 is FYEKMQ (reference sequence). As DNA, the CDR3 is TGTGCCAGCAGCTTGGGACAGGGCAATCAGCCCCAGCATTTT. Protein sequence: CASSLGQGNQPQHF.

This clone was seen a few times. V gene TRBV6-1 combines with J gene TRBJ2-7, with 7 bases fitting TRBD1. V dropped 6 bases and J dropped 4; count of bases not matched to a gene: 12. Germline V gene sequence: CDR1 MNHNS, CDR2 SASEGT. The CDR3 sequence is 15 residues long. DNA for the CDR3: TGTGCCAGCAGAAGAATATGGGACAGTACATACGAGCAGTACTTC. It codes for CASRRIWDSTYEQYF.

The genes are TRBV28 and TRBJ1-1; D might be TRBD1 (6 bases). This CDR3 spans 14 amino acids. Trimming cost V 1 base and J 8 bases, with 14 bases left between them. Per the germline V gene, CDR1 is MDHEN and CDR2 is SYDVKM. CDR3 nucleotides: TGTGCCAGCAGTTTATTGGCGGGGGCTACCGAAGCTTTCTTT. Protein sequence: CASSLLAGATEAFF.

The chain recombines TRBV9 with TRBJ2-5; TRBD2 matches 7 bases. The J call is doubtful: the DNA matches TRBJ2-7 better. The CDR3 has 14 amino acids. The V gene's germline CDR1 is SGDLS and CDR2 YYNGEE. The chain's CDR3 is CASSVGSGTYEQYF. CDR3 bases: TGTGCCAGCAGCGTAGGGAGCGGGACCTACGAGCAGTACTTC.

The rearrangement links TRBV7-3 to TRBJ2-7; 8 nucleotides align to TRBD2. The germline V gene encodes CDR1 SGHTA and CDR2 FQGTGA. V lost 5 bases, J lost 6 bases, and 12 bases stayed unmatched. The CDR3 length is 15 residues. The CDR3 sequence: CASSDTGTSFFEQYF. CDR3 in DNA: TGTGCCAGCAGCGATACCGGGACTAGTTTTTTCGAGCAGTACTTC.

The rearrangement joins TRBV6-1 to TRBJ2-5, with 7 positions matching TRBD2. This CDR3 is built from 13 residues. The trim removed 8 bases at V and 1 base at J, leaving 4 bases unmatched. Germline V gene sequence: CDR1 MNHNS, CDR2 SASEGT. CDR3 loop: CASSASGQETQYF. The DNA for the CDR3 is TGTGCCAGCTCGGCTAGCGGCCAAGAGACCCAGTACTTC.

The rearrangement uses TRBV2 and TRBJ2-5; 11 nucleotides agree with TRBD1. The length of the CDR3 is 14 residues. Germline CDR1 SNHLY, CDR2 FYNNEI. The V gene end was trimmed by 6 bases and the J gene end by 4 bases; junction bases not matched to a gene: 4. CDR3 residues: CASRDRGRGETQYF. In DNA, the CDR3 is TGTGCCAGCAGGGACAGGGGGCGAGGAGAGACCCAGTACTTC.

V gene TRBV9 combines with J gene TRBJ1-1; possibly TRBD1 for D (6 bases). The V gene lost 4 bases and the J gene lost 3 bases, with 16 bases spanning the gap. This CDR3 contains 15 residues. The germline gives CDR1 SGDLS, CDR2 YYNGEE. CDR3 in amino acids: CASSPHYRVDTEAFF. As DNA, the CDR3 is TGTGCCAGCAGCCCGCACTACAGGGTGGACACTGAAGCTTTCTTT. Based on the CDR3 plus reference TRBV9 and TRBJ1-1, the full variable domain is DSGVTQTPKHLITATGQRVTLRCSPRSGDLSVYWYQQSLDQGLQFLIQYYNGEERAKGNILERFSAQQFPDLHSELNLSSLELGDSALYFCASSPHYRVDTEAFFGQGTRLTVV.

This clone has just a few counts. The chain combines TRBV6-5 with TRBJ1-5; D gene unclear. The CDR3 contains 15 residues. The V end lost 5 bases, the J end lost 4 bases, and 15 bases lay between the germline ends. Germline CDR1 reads MNHEY; CDR2 reads SVGAGI. CDR3 sequence reads: CASSVGGSGNQPQHF. In nucleotides, the CDR3 is TGTGCCAGCAGTGTAGGAGGATCGGGGAATCAGCCCCAGCATTTT.

This clone showed up just a few times. V and J are TRBV10-1 and TRBJ1-2; TRBD1 matches 7 bases. Germline V lookup: CDR1 WNHNN, CDR2 SYGVQD (reference sequence). CDR3 length equals 16 residues. With V trimmed by 6 bases and J by 4 bases, 14 bases remained unmatched. In nucleotides, the CDR3 is TGCGCCAGCAGCCCAGGCCCGGGACAGCCACTCTATGGCTACACCTTC. Translation: CASSPGPGQPLYGYTF.

This clone was seen just once. This chain connects TRBV5-5 to TRBJ2-7; 12 bases fit TRBD1. CDR1 is SGHKS, CDR2 YYEKEE, per germline (reference sequence). The CDR3 has 16 amino acids. Trimming took 5 bases from V and 2 from J; bases not matched to a gene: 8. In DNA, the CDR3 is TGTGCCAGCAGGGACCCGAGGGACAGGGGGCCCTACGAGCAGTACTTC. Translated: CASRDPRDRGPYEQYF.

This clone was detected only a few times. This chain uses TRBV5-1 with TRBJ2-3; D perhaps matches TRBD1 (6 bases). V shed 4 bases and J shed 5 bases, with 23 bases lying between them. This CDR3 region has 17 residues. Germline CDR1 and CDR2: SGHRS and YFSETQ. CDR3 region: CASSPITGPGRGDTQYF. CDR3 DNA sequence: TGCGCCAGCAGCCCAATTACAGGGCCCGGCCGCGGAGATACGCAGTATTTT.

This rearrangement joins TRBV5-1 to TRBJ2-1; 7 nucleotides agree with TRBD2. Germline V gene lookup returns CDR1 SGHRS and CDR2 YFSETQ. The CDR3 has 17 residues. Unmatched junction bases numbered 17, after V lost 7 bases and J lost 4 bases. The CDR3 DNA reads TGCGCCAGCCCATCCCCCTCGCTAGCGGCGACATACAATGAGCAGTTCTTC. Encoded protein: CASPSPSLAATYNEQFF.

In its sample, this clone ranks as large. V gene TRBV28 combines with J gene TRBJ1-2; 8 bases are shared with TRBD1. Trimming removed 5 bases from V and 3 bases from J; junction bases left unmatched: 8. Germline-derived CDR1 and CDR2 are MDHEN and SYDVKM. There are 15 residues in the CDR3. The CDR3 bases are TGTGCCAGCAGTCTTCCCGGACAGGGCCACTATGGCTACACCTTC. Its protein product is CASSLPGQGHYGYTF.

This clone appeared a few times. The gene calls are TRBV28 and TRBJ1-2; possibly TRBD1 for D (5 bases). CDR1 and CDR2 (germline): MDHEN, SYDVKM. CDR3 length: 13 residues. The V gene lost 5 bases and the J gene lost 8 bases, with 15 bases spanning the gap. CDR3 DNA sequence: TGTGCCAGCAGTCCTGGGGGGGGGAAAGGCTACACCTTC. Protein: CASSPGGGKGYTF.

The rearrangement uses TRBV18 and TRBJ1-1; D possibly corresponds to TRBD1 (5 bases). Germline V lookup: CDR1 KGHSH, CDR2 LQKENI. V was cut by 3 bases and J by 3 bases, with 17 bases left in between. The CDR3 totals 16 residues. The chain's CDR3 is CASSPSQGLKDTEAFF. The CDR3 nucleotides read TGTGCCAGCTCACCTTCCCAGGGATTGAAGGACACTGAAGCTTTCTTT.

The rearrangement joins TRBV9 to TRBJ2-1; the D gene is possibly TRBD2 (7 bases). CDR3 length equals 15 residues. Trimming took off 7 bases at V and 7 bases at J, with 21 bases between the two ends. CDR1 is SGDLS and CDR2 is YYNGEE in the germline V gene. The CDR3 protein is CASSLKGGAGNEQFF. The CDR3 nucleotides read TGTGCCAGCTCTCTTAAGGGGGGGGCGGGGAATGAGCAGTTCTTC. Variable domain in full (rest from reference TRBV9 and TRBJ2-1): DSGVTQTPKHLITATGQRVTLRCSPRSGDLSVYWYQQSLDQGLQFLIQYYNGEERAKGNILERFSAQQFPDLHSELNLSSLELGDSALYFCASSLKGGAGNEQFFGPGTRLTVL.

This clone was found a few times. The chain joins TRBV9 to TRBJ2-2; the D gene is possibly TRBD2 (5 bases). Germline V gene data show CDR1 as SGDLS and CDR2 as YYNGEE. The V end was cut by 4 bases, the J end by 2 bases, with 9 bases between. The CDR3 totals 14 residues. This CDR3 reads CASSSGLNTGELFF. The CDR3 DNA is TGTGCCAGCAGCTCGGGATTAAACACCGGGGAGCTGTTTTTT.

This clone is medium-sized by share. This chain connects TRBV7-2 to TRBJ2-7; D might be TRBD1 (5 bases). Trimming stripped 1 base from V and 6 bases from J, with 13 bases between. Germline V gene data show CDR1 as SGHTA and CDR2 as FQGNSA. CDR3 length equals 14 residues. DNA of the CDR3: TGTGCCAGCAGCTTAGGACAGATCCTGGGCGAGCAGTACTTC. Protein sequence: CASSLGQILGEQYF.

V is TRBV27 and J is TRBJ1-3; TRBD1 matches 10 bases. V lost 3 bases, J lost 3 bases, and 11 bases stayed unmatched. Per germline, CDR1 MNHEY and CDR2 SMNVEV (reference sequence). The CDR3 contains 18 residues. The CDR3 loop reads CASSLNYPGQGSGNTIYF. The DNA of the CDR3 is TGTGCCAGCAGTTTGAACTACCCGGGACAGGGGAGTGGAAACACCATATATTTT.

This chain joins TRBV9 and TRBJ1-2; 7 nucleotides match TRBD1. The CDR3 extends over 16 amino acids. In germline, CDR1 is SGDLS, CDR2 YYNGEE. Trimming took 0 bases from V and 6 from J; bases not matched to a gene: 11. CDR3 bases: TGTGCCAGCAGCGTAGGGGCAGGGACAGCGGAAAATGGCTACACCTTC. Protein: CASSVGAGTAENGYTF. The complete variable domain, with remaining parts taken from reference TRBV9 and TRBJ1-2, reads DSGVTQTPKHLITATGQRVTLRCSPRSGDLSVYWYQQSLDQGLQFLIQYYNGEERAKGNILERFSAQQFPDLHSELNLSSLELGDSALYFCASSVGAGTAENGYTFGSGTRLTVV.